This T cell receptor beta chain was identified in a study of control samples from healthy donors and cancer patients. Libraries were prepared by immunoSEQ multiplex PCR; TCRdb keeps only in-frame clonotypes and omits some of them. This repertoire shows under 110,000 clones, 80% to 90% found once; its top ten account for 7.8%. Deletions cut 4 bases from V and 1 base from J, with 6 bases between. The germline V gene has CDR1 MNHEY and CDR2 SMNVEV (reference sequence). This CDR3 region has 13 residues. The specimen sequenced was blood. The clonotype was recovered from a man younger than 45 in good health. The rearrangement links TRBV27 to TRBJ2-3; D unresolved. CDR3 in amino acids: CASSSPRTDTQYF. DNA for the CDR3: TGTGCCAGCAGTTCCCCTCGCACAGATACGCAGTATTTT.